This entry describes one T cell receptor beta chain. This record belongs to a study of blood T cell repertoires in COVID-19. Overall study context: Acute and convalescent COVID-19 samples came from the United States, Italy and Spain.

The Seattle patients joined while their infection was active and were tracked longitudinally afterward. Germline V gene sequence: CDR1 SGDLS, CDR2 YYNGEE. Unmatched junction bases numbered 10, after V lost 3 bases and J lost 6 bases. The CDR3 runs 15 residues. How the authors handled the data: Counts of nucleated cells, estimated from reference gene primer amplification, were obtained. Method: immunoSEQ multiplex PCR; TCRdb's copy keeps in-frame clones and lacks some. The DNA was the basis for D and trimming; V, J and clone size are from that table. The table lists 250,000 to 350,000 clones, approximately 88% of them singletons.

The specimen sequenced was peripheral blood. This rearrangement joins TRBV9 to TRBJ1-2, with TRBD1 matching over 8 bases. The source is a human donor with COVID-19, enrolled during active disease. The donor label of this sample is uncertain. In DNA form, the CDR3 reads TGTGCCAGCAGCGCCAGACAGGGGAACATGGATGGCTACACCTTC. Translating gives CASSARQGNMDGYTF.